This T cell receptor (beta chain) was identified during a study of cytomegalovirus exposure and HLA in healthy donors. Study as a whole: Findings of an earlier analysis included some 120 million unique TCR beta sequences from 180 million or so T cells. Ancestry clustering placed around 81% of more than 350 genotyped donors in the Caucasian-associated cluster.

Whole-study results and caveats: Rarity held for most TCR sequences, but there were some public TCRs that occurred in many donors.

About this clone itself: Antigen specificity is unknown.

As for the donors, each was a healthy bone marrow donor. The V gene's germline CDR1 is LNHDA and CDR2 SQIVND (reference sequence). The CDR3 contains 15 residues. The V end lost 3 bases, the J end lost 1 base, and 9 bases lay between the germline ends. PCR involved 60 Vbeta and 13 Jbeta primers. Assay used: immunoSEQ multiplex PCR; TCRdb lists only in-frame clones, some missing. The sample has about 200,000 clones, about 77% seen once. This TCR was sampled from a woman aged 25-40 years in good health and CMV-seronegative. This chain connects TRBV19 to TRBJ1-4, with D possibly matching TRBD1 (5 bases). Sequences were obtained from PBMCs. The CDR3 DNA is TGTGCCAGTAGTATTCTGGGGGGAACTAATGAAAAACTGTTTTTT. This gives the protein CASSILGGTNEKLFF.